These 25 T cell receptor beta chains were all obtained from the same sample, sequenced in a study of cytomegalovirus exposure and HLA in healthy donors. The primer mix had 60 Vbeta and 13 Jbeta primers. TCRdb's copy holds only in-frame clones and misses some; the assay was immunoSEQ multiplex PCR. The sample carries 150,000 to 200,000 clones, approximately 81% recorded once. Sample: PBMCs. These receptor sequences come from a male donor in good health and CMV-seronegative.

CDR3 DNA: TGCGCCAGCACCATAGACAGGGGCTCGACTGAAGCTTTCTTT. The encoded protein is CASTIDRGSTEAFF. The rearrangement links TRBV10-1 to TRBJ1-1; the match to TRBD1 covers 8 bases. This CDR3 spans 14 amino acids. The trim removed 7 bases at V and 5 bases at J, leaving 9 bases unmatched. Germline lookup yields CDR1 WNHNN and CDR2 SYGVQD (reference sequence).

The chain employs TRBV18 and TRBJ1-5, with D uncertain. Germline V CDR1 and CDR2: KGHSH, LQKENI. This CDR3 has 15 residues. V was pared by 3 bases and J by 5 bases, with 14 bases between. This CDR3 is CASSPTLGKDQPQHF. The DNA of the CDR3 is TGTGCCAGCTCACCGACCCTCGGGAAGGATCAGCCCCAGCATTTT.

This clone was recorded once. For the CDR3, the DNA is TGTGCCAGTAGTATAGACGGGACAGGGCATCAGCCCCAGCATTTT. It is translated as CASSIDGTGHQPQHF. The chain is built from TRBV19 and TRBJ1-5, with 9 bases identical to TRBD1. V trimming: 0 bases; J trimming: 5 bases; junction bases outside the gene matches: 2. CDR3 length: 15 amino acids. Looked up from germline, CDR1 is LNHDA and CDR2 is SQIVND (reference sequence).

The chain recombines TRBV9 with TRBJ1-2; 7 positions match TRBD1. The germline gives CDR1 SGDLS, CDR2 YYNGEE. Trimming cost V 0 bases and J 2 bases; bases outside gene matches: 1. The CDR3 is 14 residues long. CDR3 sequence: CASSVGDRNYGYTF. CDR3 sequence (DNA): TGTGCCAGCAGCGTAGGGGACAGAAACTATGGCTACACCTTC.

The J gene is TRBJ1-5, the V gene TRBV28; TRBD1 is a possible D gene (5 bases). Germline V gene lookup returns CDR1 MDHEN and CDR2 SYDVKM. V lost 5 bases, J lost 5 bases, and 13 bases lay in between. The CDR3 has 14 residues. In nucleotides, the CDR3 is TGTGCCAGCAGTGACCAGGGAAGGCATCAGCCCCAGCATTTT. Translation gives CASSDQGRHQPQHF.

J is TRBJ1-1 and V is TRBV7-9; the D is unclear. The CDR3 consists of 12 residues. Trimming pared 1 base from V and 11 bases from J, leaving 11 bases between. From germline, CDR1 is SEHNR and CDR2 FQNEAQ (reference sequence). The CDR3 protein is CASSLETPGAFF. As DNA, the CDR3 is TGTGCCAGCAGCTTAGAGACGCCCGGGGCTTTCTTT.

This clone has more than one count but fewer than ten. This chain uses TRBV5-4 with TRBJ1-1; 7 nucleotides agree with TRBD1. Germline loops: CDR1 SGHNT, CDR2 YYREEE (reference sequence). J was trimmed by 5 bases and V by 4 bases; bases with no gene match: 11. The length of the CDR3 is 15 residues. This CDR3 is CASSQYRGPWTEAFF. CDR3 DNA sequence: TGTGCCAGCAGCCAGTACAGGGGACCGTGGACTGAAGCTTTCTTT. Full variable domain (outside the CDR3, taken from reference TRBV5-4 and TRBJ1-1): ETGVTQSPTHLIKTRGQQVTLRCSSQSGHNTVSWYQQALGQGPQFIFQYYREEENGRGNFPPRFSGLQFPNYSSELNVNALELDDSALYLCASSQYRGPWTEAFFGQGTRLTVV.

V usage is TRBV28 and J usage is TRBJ2-1, with TRBD2 matching 9 bases. The CDR3 has 16 residues. The trim removed 7 bases at V and 5 bases at J, leaving 12 bases unmatched. Germline lookup yields CDR1 MDHEN and CDR2 SYDVKM. Here the CDR3 DNA reads TGTGCCAGCACTTCGGTGGGCGGGGGGGAAAACAATGAGCAGTTCTTC. Residues: CASTSVGGGENNEQFF.

The gene calls are TRBV7-9 and TRBJ2-3; 14 bases are a match to TRBD2. CDR1 and CDR2 from the germline V gene are SEHNR and FQNEAQ (reference sequence). This CDR3 has 16 residues. V lost 5 bases, J lost 5 bases, and 6 bases stayed unmatched. CDR3 coding DNA: TGTGCCAGCAGCGCTAGACTAGCGGGAGGGGGAGATACGCAGTATTTT. Residues: CASSARLAGGGDTQYF.

The V and J genes are TRBV10-1 and TRBJ2-4; 7 nucleotides match TRBD2. Germline-derived CDR1 and CDR2 are WNHNN and SYGVQD (reference sequence). V dropped 6 bases and J dropped 0; count of bases not matched to a gene: 14. CDR3 length: 18 residues. CDR3 loop: CASSQTSALTLAKNIQYF. The CDR3 DNA follows: TGCGCCAGCAGCCAAACTAGCGCCCTTACCCTAGCCAAAAACATTCAGTACTTC.

This sequence joins TRBV9 and TRBJ2-3, with D maybe TRBD2 (6 bases). Germline V gene lookup returns CDR1 SGDLS and CDR2 YYNGEE. The CDR3 sequence is 15 residues long. V was trimmed by 3 bases and J by 3 bases, leaving 14 bases between them. CDR3 sequence reads: CASSAFSGITDTQYF. Here the CDR3 DNA reads TGTGCCAGCAGCGCCTTTAGCGGAATAACAGATACGCAGTATTTT.

The chain links TRBV7-9 to TRBJ2-5; D perhaps matches TRBD2 (5 bases). Trimming removed 3 bases at V and 5 bases at J, with 10 bases between. Germline-derived CDR1 and CDR2 are SEHNR and FQNEAQ (reference sequence). CDR3 size: 13 residues. The DNA for the CDR3 is TGTGCCAGCAGCTTGACCGGGAAGGAGACCCAGTACTTC. Translated: CASSLTGKETQYF. Looking up the rest from reference TRBV7-9 and TRBJ2-5 gives the full variable domain: DTGVSQNPRHKITKRGQNVTFRCDPISEHNRLYWYRQTLGQGPEFLTYFQNEAQLEKSRLLSDRFSAERPKGSFSTLEIQRTEQGDSAMYLCASSLTGKETQYFGPGTRLLVL.

V gene TRBV5-6 combines with J gene TRBJ1-2; D perhaps matches TRBD1 (6 bases). The V gene lost 4 bases and the J gene lost 5 bases, with 15 bases spanning the gap. This CDR3 contains 14 residues. Germline V gene sequence: CDR1 SGHDT, CDR2 YYEEEE. The DNA for the CDR3 is TGTGCCAGCAGCCTCCCGGGACAATCTTATGGCTACACCTTC. Amino acid sequence: CASSLPGQSYGYTF.

The chain links TRBV19 to TRBJ2-1; 12 nucleotides line up with TRBD2. Germline CDR1 LNHDA, CDR2 SQIVND (reference sequence). V lost 3 bases to trimming and J lost 4 bases; unmatched junction nucleotides: 13. This CDR3 comprises 19 residues. In nucleotides, the CDR3 is TGTGCCAGTAGTATGGGGGGACGGATGCTAGCGGGAGGGTACAATGAGCAGTTCTTC. This encodes CASSMGGRMLAGGYNEQFF.

This clone was seen more than once but under ten times. V and J are TRBV13 and TRBJ2-5, with D tentatively TRBD1 (5 bases). Trimming left V 6 bases short and J 1 base short, with 12 bases between. The germline V gene encodes CDR1 PRHDT and CDR2 FYEKMQ (reference sequence). CDR3 length: 14 amino acids. CDR3 nucleotides: TGTGCCAGCAGTTTCGGTGACAGCCAAGAGACCCAGTACTTC. As protein: CASSFGDSQETQYF.

This clone was observed a handful of times. The chain recombines TRBV2 with TRBJ2-7; 8 positions match TRBD2. This CDR3 has 14 residues. After removal of 5 bases from V and 5 bases from J, the junction contained 8 bases not matched to a gene. Germline V gene lookup returns CDR1 SNHLY and CDR2 FYNNEI. CDR3 sequence reads: CASSSRLARDEQYF. DNA for the CDR3: TGTGCCAGCAGTTCTCGACTAGCGAGGGACGAGCAGTACTTC.

J is TRBJ1-2 and V is TRBV6-6; possibly TRBD1 for D (5 bases). The V gene lost 0 bases and the J gene lost 3 bases, with 11 bases spanning the gap. Germline V lookup: CDR1 MNHNY, CDR2 SVGAGI (reference sequence). The CDR3 extends over 15 amino acids. The CDR3 reads CASSYSRGYDYGYTF. CDR3 sequence (DNA): TGTGCCAGCAGTTACTCGCGGGGGTACGACTATGGCTACACCTTC.

V gene TRBV4-2 combines with J gene TRBJ2-3, with 12 positions matching TRBD2. In germline, CDR1 is LGHNA, CDR2 YNFKEQ. The length of the CDR3 is 17 residues. V was pared by 0 bases and J by 4 bases, with 5 bases of the junction left unmatched. In DNA form, the CDR3 reads TGTGCCAGCAGCCAAGAGGCTAGCGGGGGGGTAGCAGATACGCAGTATTTT. Protein sequence: CASSQEASGGVADTQYF.

The chain links TRBV7-2 to TRBJ2-3; D might be TRBD2 (5 bases). CDR3 size: 17 residues. CDR1 and CDR2 (germline): SGHTA, FQGNSA. Deletions cut 1 base from V and 5 bases from J, with 19 bases between. As DNA, the CDR3 is TGTGCCAGCAGCTTAGTCCTAGGGTGGCGGGCCAAAGATACGCAGTATTTT. Its translation is CASSLVLGWRAKDTQYF. Filled out from reference TRBV7-2 and TRBJ2-3, the complete variable domain reads GAGVSQSPSNKVTEKGKDVELRCDPISGHTALYWYRQSLGQGLEFLIYFQGNSAPDKSGLPSDRFSAERTGGSVSTLTIQRTQQEDSAVYLCASSLVLGWRAKDTQYFGPGTRLTVL.

This sequence joins TRBV27 and TRBJ1-1, with 8 bases matching TRBD1. Germline CDR1 reads MNHEY; CDR2 reads SMNVEV (reference sequence). The CDR3 sequence is 16 residues long. The V gene end was trimmed by 1 base and the J gene end by 4 bases; junction bases not matched to a gene: 8. Here the CDR3 DNA reads TGTGCCAGCAGTTTATGGGCAGGGGGCCATAGCACTGAAGCTTTCTTT. Amino acid sequence: CASSLWAGGHSTEAFF.

This chain uses TRBV7-9 with TRBJ1-3; D is unclear. CDR1 and CDR2 from the germline V gene are SEHNR and FQNEAQ (reference sequence). The CDR3 covers 13 residues. This CDR3 is CADGESTRDTIYF. The CDR3 DNA sequence: TGTGCAGACGGGGAGTCCACACGGGACACCATATATTTT.

This clone was recorded only once. V and J are TRBV6-5 and TRBJ1-3; no firm D call. The CDR3 has 16 residues. Trimming stripped 2 bases from V and 1 base from J, with 12 bases between. Per the germline V gene, CDR1 is MNHEY and CDR2 is SVGAGI. CDR3 in amino acids: CASSYGGGLSGNTIYF. In DNA, the CDR3 is TGTGCCAGCAGTTACGGTGGCGGATTGTCTGGAAACACCATATATTTT.

This sequence joins TRBV15 and TRBJ1-2; 10 nucleotides align to TRBD1. V lost 4 bases, J lost 10 bases, and 21 bases stayed unmatched. Per the germline V gene, CDR1 is LNHNV and CDR2 is YYDKDF (reference sequence). This CDR3 has 18 residues. The CDR3 DNA follows: TGTGCCACCAGCACCCCTACCCTGGGGACAGGGGCCTTCCCCCTCTACACCTTC. This gives the protein CATSTPTLGTGAFPLYTF.

This rearrangement joins TRBV5-4 to TRBJ2-2, with 11 bases fitting TRBD2. CDR1 SGHNT and CDR2 YYREEE come from the germline V gene (reference sequence). J gave up 6 bases and V 0 bases, and 1 base lay outside the gene matches. The CDR3 totals 15 residues. The CDR3 reads CASSLELAGAGELFF. CDR3 in DNA: TGTGCCAGCAGCTTGGAACTAGCGGGAGCCGGGGAGCTGTTTTTT.

The chain combines TRBV6-1 with TRBJ1-5; tentative D call: TRBD1 (5 bases). Per germline, CDR1 MNHNS and CDR2 SASEGT. V shed 7 bases and J shed 5 bases, with 15 bases lying between them. The CDR3 runs to 14 residues. CDR3 coding DNA: TGTGCCAGCAATCGGGGGACGTTATATCAGCCCCAGCATTTT. This gives the protein CASNRGTLYQPQHF.